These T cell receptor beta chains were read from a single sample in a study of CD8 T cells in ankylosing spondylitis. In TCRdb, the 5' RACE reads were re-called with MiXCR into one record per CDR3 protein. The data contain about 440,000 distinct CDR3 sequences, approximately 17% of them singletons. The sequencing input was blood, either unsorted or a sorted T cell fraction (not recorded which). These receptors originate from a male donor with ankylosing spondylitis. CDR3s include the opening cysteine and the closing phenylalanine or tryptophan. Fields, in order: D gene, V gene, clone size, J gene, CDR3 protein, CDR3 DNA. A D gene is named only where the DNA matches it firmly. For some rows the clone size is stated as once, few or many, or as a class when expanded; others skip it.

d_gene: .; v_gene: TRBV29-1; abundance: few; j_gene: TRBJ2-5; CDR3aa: CSVGRGPGEQETQYF; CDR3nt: TGCAGCGTTGGGCGGGGGCCGGGGGAACAAGAGACCCAGTACTTC
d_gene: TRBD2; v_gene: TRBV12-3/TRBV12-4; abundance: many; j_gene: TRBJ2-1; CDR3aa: CASSFVGGAFNEQFF; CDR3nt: TGTGCCAGCAGTTTCGTCGGGGGGGCCTTCAATGAGCAGTTCTTC
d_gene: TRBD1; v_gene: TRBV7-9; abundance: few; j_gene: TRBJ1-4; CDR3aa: CASSFTGGRTNEKLFF; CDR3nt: TGTGCCAGCAGTTTCACAGGGGGTCGGACTAATGAAAAACTGTTTTTT
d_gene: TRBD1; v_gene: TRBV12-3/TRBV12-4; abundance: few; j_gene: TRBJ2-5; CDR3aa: CASSQDRPSETQYF; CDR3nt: TGTGCCAGCAGCCAGGACAGGCCCAGCGAGACCCAGTACTTC
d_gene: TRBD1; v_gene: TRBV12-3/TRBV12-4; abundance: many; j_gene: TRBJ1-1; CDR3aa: CASSPGGVRDTEAFF; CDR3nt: TGTGCCAGCAGCCCAGGGGGCGTTAGGGACACTGAAGCTTTCTTT
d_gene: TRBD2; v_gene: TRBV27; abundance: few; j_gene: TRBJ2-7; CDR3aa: CASSRTLGLLYEQYF; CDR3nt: TGTGCCAGCAGTCGCACCCTGGGACTACTCTACGAGCAGTACTTC
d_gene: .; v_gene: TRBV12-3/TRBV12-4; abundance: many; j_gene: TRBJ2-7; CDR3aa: CASSATGEQYF; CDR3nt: TGTGCCAGCAGCGCCACAGGCGAGCAGTACTTC
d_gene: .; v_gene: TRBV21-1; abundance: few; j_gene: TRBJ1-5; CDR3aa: CASPGQVGNQPQHF; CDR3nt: TGTGCCAGCCCCGGGCAGGTGGGCAATCAGCCCCAGCATTTT
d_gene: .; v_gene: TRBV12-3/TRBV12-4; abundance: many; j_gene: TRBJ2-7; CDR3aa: CASSHGPGLPAYEQYF; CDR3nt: TGTGCCAGCAGTCATGGGCCCGGACTTCCGGCCTACGAGCAGTACTTC
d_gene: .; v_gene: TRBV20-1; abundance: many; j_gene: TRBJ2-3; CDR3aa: CSARDPVGTDTQYF; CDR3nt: TGCAGTGCTAGAGATCCGGTGGGCACAGATACGCAGTATTTT
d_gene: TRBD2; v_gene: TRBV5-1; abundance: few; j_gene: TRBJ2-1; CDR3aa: CASHPEPGLSVQQFF; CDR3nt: TGCGCCAGCCACCCCGAACCGGGACTATCCGTCCAGCAGTTCTTC
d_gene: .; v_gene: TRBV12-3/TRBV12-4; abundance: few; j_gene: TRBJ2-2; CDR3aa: CASSSASRNTGELFF; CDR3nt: TGTGCCAGCTCCTCGGCCAGCCGGAACACCGGGGAGCTGTTTTTT
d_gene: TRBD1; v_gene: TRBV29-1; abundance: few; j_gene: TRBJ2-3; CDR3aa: CSVELQGSDTQYF; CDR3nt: TGCAGCGTTGAATTACAGGGGTCAGATACGCAGTATTTT
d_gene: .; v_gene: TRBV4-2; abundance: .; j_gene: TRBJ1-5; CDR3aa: CASSQDEGLNQPQHF; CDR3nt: TGTGCCAGCAGCCAAGACGAGGGACTCAATCAGCCCCAGCATTTT
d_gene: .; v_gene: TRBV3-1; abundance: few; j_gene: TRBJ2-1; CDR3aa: CASSQEFFSYNEQFF; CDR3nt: TGTGCCAGCAGCCAAGAGTTTTTCTCCTACAATGAGCAGTTCTTC
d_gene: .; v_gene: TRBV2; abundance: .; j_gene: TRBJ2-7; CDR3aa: CASSSNFYEQYF; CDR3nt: TGTGCCAGCAGTTCGAACTTCTACGAGCAGTACTTC
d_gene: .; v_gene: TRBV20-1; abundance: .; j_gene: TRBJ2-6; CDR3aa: CSALDRFSGANVLTF; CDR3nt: TGCAGTGCTTTGGACAGATTCTCTGGGGCCAACGTCCTGACTTTC
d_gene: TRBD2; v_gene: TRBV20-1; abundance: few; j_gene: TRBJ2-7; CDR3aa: CSARDLAGGEVYEQYF; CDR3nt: TGCAGTGCTAGAGATTTGGCGGGGGGCGAGGTCTACGAGCAGTACTTC
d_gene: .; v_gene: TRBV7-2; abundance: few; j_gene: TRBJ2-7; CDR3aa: CASSLGAGVRSFHEQYF; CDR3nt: TGTGCCAGCAGCTTAGGGGCAGGGGTTCGATCTTTCCACGAGCAGTACTTC
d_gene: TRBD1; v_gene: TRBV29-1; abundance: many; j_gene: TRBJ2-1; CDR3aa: CSVEDLPAQGSRGDEQFF; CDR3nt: TGCAGCGTTGAAGATCTCCCCGCACAGGGGTCGAGGGGTGATGAGCAGTTCTTC
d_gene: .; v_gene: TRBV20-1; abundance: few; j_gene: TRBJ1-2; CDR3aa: CSATRQYGYTF; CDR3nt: TGCAGTGCGACCCGACAGTATGGCTACACCTTC
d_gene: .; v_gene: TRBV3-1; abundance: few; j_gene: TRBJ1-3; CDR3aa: CASSPSWSSGNTIYF; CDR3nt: TGTGCCAGCAGCCCGAGTTGGAGCTCTGGAAACACCATATATTTT
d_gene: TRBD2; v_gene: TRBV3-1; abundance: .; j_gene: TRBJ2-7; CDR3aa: CASCKQGTSGPYEQYF; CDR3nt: TGTGCCAGCTGCAAGCAGGGGACTAGCGGGCCCTACGAGCAGTACTTC
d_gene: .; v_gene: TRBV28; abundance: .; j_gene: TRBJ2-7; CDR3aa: CASSPPAVADLYEQYF; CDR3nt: TGTGCCAGCAGTCCGCCGGCGGTAGCGGACCTCTACGAGCAGTACTTC
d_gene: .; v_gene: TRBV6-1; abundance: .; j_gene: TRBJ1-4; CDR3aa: CASRRPGEKLFF; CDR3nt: TGTGCCAGCAGACGACCGGGAGAAAAACTGTTTTTT
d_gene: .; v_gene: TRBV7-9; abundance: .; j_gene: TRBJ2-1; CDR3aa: CASSPPRPYNEQFF; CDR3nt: TGTGCCAGCAGCCCCCCGCGGCCCTACAATGAGCAGTTCTTC
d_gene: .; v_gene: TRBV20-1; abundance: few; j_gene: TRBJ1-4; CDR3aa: CSAREGTTNEKLFF; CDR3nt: TGCAGTGCAAGAGAGGGTACTACTAATGAAAAACTGTTTTTT
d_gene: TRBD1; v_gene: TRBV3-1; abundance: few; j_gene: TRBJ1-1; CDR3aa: CASGSGTAEAFF; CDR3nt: TGTGCCAGCGGATCCGGGACAGCTGAAGCTTTCTTT
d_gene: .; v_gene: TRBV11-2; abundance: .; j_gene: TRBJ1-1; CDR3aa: CASSLLGQPMNTEAFF; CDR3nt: TGTGCCAGCAGCCTACTCGGACAGCCAATGAACACTGAAGCTTTCTTT
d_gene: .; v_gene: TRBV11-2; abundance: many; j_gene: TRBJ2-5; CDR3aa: CASSLSKETQYF; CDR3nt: TGTGCCAGCAGCTTAAGTAAGGAGACCCAGTACTTC
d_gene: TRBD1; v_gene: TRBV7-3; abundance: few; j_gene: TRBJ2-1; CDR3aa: CASSQDRGAYNEQFF; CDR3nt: TGTGCCAGCAGTCAGGACAGGGGCGCCTACAATGAGCAGTTCTTC
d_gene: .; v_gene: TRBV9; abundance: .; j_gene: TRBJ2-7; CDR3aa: CASSVSPSPDYEQYF; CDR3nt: TGTGCCAGCAGCGTAAGCCCATCGCCCGATTACGAGCAGTACTTC
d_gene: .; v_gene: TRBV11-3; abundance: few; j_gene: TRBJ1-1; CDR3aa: CASSLEGTRNTEAFF; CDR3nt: TGTGCCAGCAGCTTAGAAGGGACAAGGAACACTGAAGCTTTCTTT
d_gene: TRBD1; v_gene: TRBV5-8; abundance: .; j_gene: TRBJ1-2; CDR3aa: CASSSYGQGARGYTF; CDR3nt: TGTGCCAGCAGCTCCTACGGACAGGGGGCGCGGGGCTACACCTTC
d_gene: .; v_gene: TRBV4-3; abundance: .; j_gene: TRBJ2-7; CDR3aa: CASSQEGPSSIYEQYF; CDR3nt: TGCGCCAGCAGCCAAGAGGGGCCTTCCTCCATCTACGAGCAGTACTTC
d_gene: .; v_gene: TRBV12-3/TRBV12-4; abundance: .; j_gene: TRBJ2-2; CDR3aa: CASRIITGTDTGELFF; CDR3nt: TGTGCCAGCAGGATTATAACAGGGACCGACACCGGGGAGCTGTTTTTT
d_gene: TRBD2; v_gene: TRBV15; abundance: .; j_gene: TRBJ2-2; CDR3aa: CATSRDVLAGDGELFF; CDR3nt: TGTGCCACCAGCAGAGATGTATTAGCGGGAGACGGGGAGCTGTTTTTT
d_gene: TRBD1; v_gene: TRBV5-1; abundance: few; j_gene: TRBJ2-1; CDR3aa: CASSFGQGSYNEQFF; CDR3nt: TGCGCCAGCAGCTTCGGACAGGGATCCTACAATGAGCAGTTCTTC
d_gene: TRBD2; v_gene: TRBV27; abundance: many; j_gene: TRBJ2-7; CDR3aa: CASSGTSGLAYEQYF; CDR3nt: TGTGCCAGCAGTGGAACTAGCGGTTTGGCCTACGAGCAGTACTTC
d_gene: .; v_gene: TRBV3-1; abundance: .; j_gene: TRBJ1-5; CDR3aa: CASSRGRVQPQHF; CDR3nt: TGTGCCAGCAGCCGAGGACGGGTCCAGCCCCAGCATTTT
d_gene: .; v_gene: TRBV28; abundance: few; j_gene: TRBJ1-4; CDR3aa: CASTGDRRPNEKLFF; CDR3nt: TGTGCCAGCACGGGAGACAGGCGACCGAATGAAAAACTGTTTTTT
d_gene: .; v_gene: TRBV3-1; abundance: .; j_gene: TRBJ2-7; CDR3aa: CASSQDVLARSYEQYF; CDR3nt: TGTGCCAGCAGCCAAGATGTCCTAGCGCGGTCCTACGAGCAGTACTTC
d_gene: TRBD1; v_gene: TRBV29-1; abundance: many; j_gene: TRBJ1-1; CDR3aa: CSGSGQGKTEAFF; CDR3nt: TGCAGCGGATCGGGACAGGGGAAGACTGAAGCTTTCTTT
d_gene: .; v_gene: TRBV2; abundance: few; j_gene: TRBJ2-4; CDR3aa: CASSPTYEVNIQYF; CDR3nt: TGTGCCAGCAGTCCGACATACGAGGTTAACATTCAGTACTTC
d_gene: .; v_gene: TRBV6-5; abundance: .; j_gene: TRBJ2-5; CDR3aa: CASSYRSGIGQETQYF; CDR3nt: TGTGCCAGCAGTTACCGGTCCGGGATCGGGCAAGAGACCCAGTACTTC
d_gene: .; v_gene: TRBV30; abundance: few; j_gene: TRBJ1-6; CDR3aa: CAWSVAFGGAGNSPLHF; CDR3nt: TGTGCCTGGAGTGTAGCTTTCGGCGGGGCAGGTAATTCACCCCTCCACTTT
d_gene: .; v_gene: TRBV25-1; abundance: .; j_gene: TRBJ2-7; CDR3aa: CASSRPMEGWSSYEQYF; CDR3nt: TGTGCCAGCAGTCGGCCGATGGAAGGGTGGAGCTCCTACGAGCAGTACTTC
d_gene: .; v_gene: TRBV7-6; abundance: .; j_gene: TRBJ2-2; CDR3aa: CASSLLRLTGELFF; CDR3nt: TGTGCCAGCAGCTTATTGCGGCTCACCGGGGAGCTGTTTTTT
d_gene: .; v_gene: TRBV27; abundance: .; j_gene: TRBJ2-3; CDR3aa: CASSRSSTDTQYF; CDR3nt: TGTGCCAGCAGTCGCTCTAGCACAGATACGCAGTATTTT
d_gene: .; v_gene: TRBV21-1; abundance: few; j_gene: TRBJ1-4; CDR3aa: CASSDDIATNEKLFF; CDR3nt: TGTGCCAGCAGCGACGACATTGCAACTAATGAAAAACTGTTTTTT
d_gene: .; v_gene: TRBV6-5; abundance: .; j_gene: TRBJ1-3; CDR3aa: CASSYSDPLSGNTIYF; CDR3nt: TGTGCCAGCAGTTACTCCGACCCCCTCTCTGGAAACACCATATATTTT
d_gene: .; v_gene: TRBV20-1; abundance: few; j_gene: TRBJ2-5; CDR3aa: CSARPGFQETQYF; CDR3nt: TGCAGTGCCAGACCGGGTTTTCAAGAGACCCAGTACTTC
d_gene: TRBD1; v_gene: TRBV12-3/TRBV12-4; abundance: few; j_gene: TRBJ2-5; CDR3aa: CASSKGQGGLSQETQYF; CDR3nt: TGTGCCAGCAGTAAGGGACAGGGAGGGTTATCCCAAGAGACCCAGTACTTC
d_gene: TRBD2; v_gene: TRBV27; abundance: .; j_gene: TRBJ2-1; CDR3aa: CASSLSPIKLAGQGDEQFF; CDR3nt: TGTGCCAGCAGTTTATCACCAATCAAACTAGCGGGACAAGGGGATGAGCAGTTCTTC
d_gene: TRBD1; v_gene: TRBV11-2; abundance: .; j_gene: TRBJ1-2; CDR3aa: CASSSNDRGNGYTF; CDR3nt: TGTGCCAGCAGCTCCAACGACAGGGGAAATGGCTACACCTTC
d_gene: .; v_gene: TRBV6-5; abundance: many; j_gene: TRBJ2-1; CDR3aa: CASSQGGEQFF; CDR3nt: TGTGCCAGCAGCCAGGGGGGTGAGCAGTTCTTC